Included here is one T cell receptor (beta chain) sequence, with context. Its antigen is undetermined. The data are from a study of shared clonotypes between healthy human individuals. Study-wide results and limits: Relative to clonotypes present in all four donors, those not shared had lower generation probabilities.

TCRdb keeps only in-frame clones here, not all; method: immunoSEQ multiplex PCR. The data show about 2.4 million clones, with 93% seen just once and about 0.38% held by the top ten. The ends lost 5 bases at V and 4 bases at J; junction bases unmatched: 5. Germline V gives CDR1 SGHVS, CDR2 FNYEAQ. The CDR3 is made up of 15 amino acids. The donor population consisted of healthy HIV-negative adults with no recent acute infections or vaccinations. The study separated CD4+ cells into CD45RA+ naive and CD45RA-negative memory subsets. This TCR came from a man between 18 and 35 years old in good health. Some clones in this sample may be carry-over from other donors' samples. V and J are TRBV7-6 and TRBJ1-1; the match to TRBD1 covers 12 bases. Sequencing input: naive CD4+ T cells from PBMCs. Subset meaning: CD45RA+ positively selected. Here the CDR3 reads CASSPGDRGPTEAFF. As DNA, the CDR3 is TGTGCCAGCAGCCCCGGGGACAGGGGGCCCACTGAAGCTTTCTTT.